The table lists the clone carrying this T cell receptor beta chain with many counts. Its target is unknown. The data belong to a study of response to subunit inactivated influenza vaccine. Points from the study as a whole: The authors suggested that few new T cells are recruited per seasonal influenza vaccination.

TCRdb passed the RT-PCR reads through MiXCR, listing each CDR3 protein once. The sample records approximately 500,000 distinct CDR3 sequences, 10% to 15% being singletons. CDR3 length: 14 residues. Trimming took off 2 bases at V and 0 bases at J, with 8 bases between the two ends. CDR1 and CDR2 (germline): WSHSY, SAAADI. Sequencing was performed on PBMCs from blood, taken about 40 days after vaccination. The source is a man between 50 and 59 years old who received an inactivated influenza vaccine. This chain joins TRBV10-2 and TRBJ2-7; D is uncertain. The CDR3 coding sequence is TGCGCCAGCAGTGAGGGCCTTTCCTCCTACGAGCAGTACTTC. Its protein is CASSEGLSSYEQYF.